This T cell receptor (beta chain) appears in the sequencing data of a study of cytomegalovirus exposure and HLA in healthy donors. Whole-study results and caveats: Owing to their indistinguishability, certain V segments, notably TRBV6-2 and TRBV6-3, were excluded.

Amplification used 60 Vbeta primers and 13 Jbeta primers. This table comes from immunoSEQ multiplex PCR, and its TCRdb copy is limited to in-frame clones, with some not included. The table lists 100,000 to 150,000 clones, 65% to 75% of them singletons. The germline CDR1 and CDR2 sequences are SNHLY and FYNNEI. The CDR3 totals 13 residues. V dropped 5 bases and J dropped 1 base, with 8 bases sitting between them. Regarding this clone: Its antigen is not known. Other DNA sequences of this sample code for an identical CDR3.

The TCR comes from a woman aged 50 to 60 in good health and CMV-seropositive. The chain is built from TRBV2 and TRBJ1-1, with TRBD1 as a possible D gene (6 bases). Input material: PBMCs. CDR3 sequence reads: CASSQQGNTEAFF. For the CDR3, the DNA is TGTGCCAGCAGTCAACAGGGGAACACTGAAGCTTTCTTT.